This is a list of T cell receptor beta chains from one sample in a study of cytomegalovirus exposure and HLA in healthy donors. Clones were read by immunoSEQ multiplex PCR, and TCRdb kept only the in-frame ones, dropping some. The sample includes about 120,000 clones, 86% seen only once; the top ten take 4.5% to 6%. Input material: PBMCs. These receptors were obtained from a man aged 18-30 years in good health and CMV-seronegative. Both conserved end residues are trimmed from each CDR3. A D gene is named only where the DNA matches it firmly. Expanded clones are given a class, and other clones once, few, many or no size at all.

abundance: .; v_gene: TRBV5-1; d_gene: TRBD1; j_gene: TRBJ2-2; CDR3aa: ASSLGTGQINTGELF
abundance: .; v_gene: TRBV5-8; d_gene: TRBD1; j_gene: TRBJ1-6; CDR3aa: ASSSVPGQGSPLH
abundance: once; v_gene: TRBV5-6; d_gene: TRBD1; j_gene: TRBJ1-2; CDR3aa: ASSHQTTYRGRYT
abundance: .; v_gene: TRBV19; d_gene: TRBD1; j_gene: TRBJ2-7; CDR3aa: ASSIGQGVGEQY
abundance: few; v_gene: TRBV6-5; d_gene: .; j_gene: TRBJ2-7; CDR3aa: ASSYSSPNEQY
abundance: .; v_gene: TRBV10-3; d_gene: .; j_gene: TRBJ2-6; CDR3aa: AISERFGGSGANVLT
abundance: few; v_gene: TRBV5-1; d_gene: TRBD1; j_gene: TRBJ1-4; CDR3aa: ASSTNRGSNEKLF
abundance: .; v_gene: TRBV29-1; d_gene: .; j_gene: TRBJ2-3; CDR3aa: SVRQALTETQY
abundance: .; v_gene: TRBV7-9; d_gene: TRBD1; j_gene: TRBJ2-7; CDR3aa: ASSLPGQVGSYEQY
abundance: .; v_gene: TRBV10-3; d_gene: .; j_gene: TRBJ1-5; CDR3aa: AIAEGGGSGNQPQH
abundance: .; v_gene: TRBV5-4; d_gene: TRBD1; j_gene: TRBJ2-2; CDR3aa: ASSFPGQGTGELF
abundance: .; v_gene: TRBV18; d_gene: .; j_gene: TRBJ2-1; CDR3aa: ASSPTRSSYNEQF
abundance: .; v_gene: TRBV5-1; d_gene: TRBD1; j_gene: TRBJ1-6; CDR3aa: ASSLAGQLNSPLH
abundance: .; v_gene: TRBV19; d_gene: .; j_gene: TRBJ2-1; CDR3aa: ASLERNEQF
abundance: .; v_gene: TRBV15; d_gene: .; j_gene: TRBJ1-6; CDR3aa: ATSRDHSGSNSPLH
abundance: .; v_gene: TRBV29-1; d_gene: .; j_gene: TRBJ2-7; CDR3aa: SVTWGEEQY
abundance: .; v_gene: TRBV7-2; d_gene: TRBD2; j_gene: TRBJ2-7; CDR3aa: ASSLRGTSRYEQY
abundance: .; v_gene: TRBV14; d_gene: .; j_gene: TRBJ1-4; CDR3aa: ASSQDQGSEKLF
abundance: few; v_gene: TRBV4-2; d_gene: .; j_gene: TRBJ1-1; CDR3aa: ASSQDPGVNTEAF
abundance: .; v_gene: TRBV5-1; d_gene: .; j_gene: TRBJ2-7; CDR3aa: ASTVSGKGEQY
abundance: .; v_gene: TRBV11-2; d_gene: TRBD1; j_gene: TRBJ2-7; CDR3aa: ASSKGQAINYEQY
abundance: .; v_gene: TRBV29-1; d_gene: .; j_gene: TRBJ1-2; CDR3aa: SATEYYGYT
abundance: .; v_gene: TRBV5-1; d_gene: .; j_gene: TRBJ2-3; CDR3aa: ASSQDGTSTDTQY
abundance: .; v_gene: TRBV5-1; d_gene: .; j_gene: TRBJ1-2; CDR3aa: ASSLGDKSNYGYT
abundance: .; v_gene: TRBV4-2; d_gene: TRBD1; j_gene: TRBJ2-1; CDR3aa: ASSQVWTGDVHEQF
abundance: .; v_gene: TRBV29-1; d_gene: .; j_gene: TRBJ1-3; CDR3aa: SALGNTIY
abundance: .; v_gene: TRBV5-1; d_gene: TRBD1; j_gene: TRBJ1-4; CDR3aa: ASSRQGGATNEKLF
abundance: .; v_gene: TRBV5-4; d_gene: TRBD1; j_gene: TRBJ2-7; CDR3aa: ASSTGVSYEQY
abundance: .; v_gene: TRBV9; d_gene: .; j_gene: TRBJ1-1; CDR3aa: ASSVDFALNTEAF
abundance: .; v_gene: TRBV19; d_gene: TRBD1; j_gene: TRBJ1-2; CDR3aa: ASTNLGTGDDYGYT
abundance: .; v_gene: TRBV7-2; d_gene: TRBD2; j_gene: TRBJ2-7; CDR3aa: ASSLASGGTNEQY
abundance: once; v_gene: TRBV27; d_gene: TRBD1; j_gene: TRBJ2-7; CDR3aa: ASSKTGTGWFEQY
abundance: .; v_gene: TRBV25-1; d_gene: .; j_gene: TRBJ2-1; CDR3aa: ASGRPGADEQF
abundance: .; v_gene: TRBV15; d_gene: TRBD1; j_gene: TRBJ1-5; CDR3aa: ATSRDRGQPQH
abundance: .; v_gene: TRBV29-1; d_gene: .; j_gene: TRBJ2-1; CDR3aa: SVVPRNEQF
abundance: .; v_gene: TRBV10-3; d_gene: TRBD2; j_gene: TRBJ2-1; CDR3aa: AISVSWGGEQF
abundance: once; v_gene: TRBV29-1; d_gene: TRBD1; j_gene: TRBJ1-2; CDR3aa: SVEGLTGGDNYGYT
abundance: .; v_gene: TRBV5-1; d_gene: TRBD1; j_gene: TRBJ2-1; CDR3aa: ASSLENDRGRDEQF
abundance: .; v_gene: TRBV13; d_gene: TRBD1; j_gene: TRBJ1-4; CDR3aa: ASSLQGAQTNEKLF
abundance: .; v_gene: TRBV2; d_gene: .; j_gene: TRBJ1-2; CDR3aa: ASRERGNGYT
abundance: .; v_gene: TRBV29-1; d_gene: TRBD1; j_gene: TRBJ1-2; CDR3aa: SVEDRSGTGYGYT
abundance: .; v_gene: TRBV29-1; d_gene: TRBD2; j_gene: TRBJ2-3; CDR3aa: SVEDGTSGRIADTQY
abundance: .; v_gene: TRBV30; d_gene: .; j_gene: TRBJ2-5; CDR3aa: AWRPEDGETQY